The TCR beta chain under discussion was sequenced for a study of identical twins. In this sample, this clonotype turned up many times. CDR1 is SGHRS and CDR2 is YFSETQ in the germline V gene. V lost 4 bases and J 0 bases, leaving 13 bases between the germline ends. The CDR3 runs 15 residues. TCRdb re-called the 5' RACE reads with MiXCR, one entry per CDR3 protein. The sample records about 520,000 distinct CDR3 sequences, roughly 21% being singletons. The same sample was also used in a study of T cells expressing NK-cell markers. According to that study: Dominant NKG2C+ clonotypes made up roughly 1.0-8% of CD8+ T cells in a handful of donors.

The sample taken for sequencing was CD4+ T cells sorted from blood. This sequence originates from a woman under 30 in good health. This chain links TRBV5-1 with TRBJ2-5; weak D call: TRBD2 (5 bases). CDR3 sequence: CASSRPTRNQETQYF. CDR3 sequence (DNA): TGCGCCAGCAGCCGACCTACTAGAAACCAAGAGACCCAGTACTTC.